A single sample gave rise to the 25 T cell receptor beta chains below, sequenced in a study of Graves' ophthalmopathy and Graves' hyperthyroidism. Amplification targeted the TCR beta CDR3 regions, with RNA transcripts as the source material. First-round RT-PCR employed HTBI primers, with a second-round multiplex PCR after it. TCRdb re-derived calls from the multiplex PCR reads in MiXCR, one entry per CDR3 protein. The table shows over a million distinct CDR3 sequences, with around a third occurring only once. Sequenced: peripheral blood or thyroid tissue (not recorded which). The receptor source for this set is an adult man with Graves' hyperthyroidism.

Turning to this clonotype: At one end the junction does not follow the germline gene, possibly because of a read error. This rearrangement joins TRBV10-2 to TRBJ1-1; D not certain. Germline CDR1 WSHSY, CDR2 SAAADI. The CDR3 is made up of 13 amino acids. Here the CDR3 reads CASSIGRWTEAFF. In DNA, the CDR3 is TGTGCCAGTAGTATAGGCAGGTGGACTGAAGCTTTCTTT.

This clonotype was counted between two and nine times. As DNA, the CDR3 is TGTGCCAGCAGACCCGAAGCGACGGGAACCCGGCCCCAGCATTTT. It codes for CASRPEATGTRPQHF. The chain links TRBV28 to TRBJ1-5, with D unclear. The CDR3 has 15 amino acids. The germline V gene encodes CDR1 MDHEN and CDR2 SYDVKM. V lost 6 bases and J 9 bases, leaving 21 bases between the germline ends.

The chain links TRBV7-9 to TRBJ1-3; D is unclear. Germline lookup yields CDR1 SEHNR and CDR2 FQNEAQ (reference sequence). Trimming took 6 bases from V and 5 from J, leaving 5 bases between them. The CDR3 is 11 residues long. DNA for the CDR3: TGTGCCAGCAGTCCGAGAAACACCATATATTTT. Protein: CASSPRNTIYF.

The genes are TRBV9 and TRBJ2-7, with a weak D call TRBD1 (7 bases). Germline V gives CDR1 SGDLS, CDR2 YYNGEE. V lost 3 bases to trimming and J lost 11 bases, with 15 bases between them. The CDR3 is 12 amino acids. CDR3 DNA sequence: TGTGCCAGCAGCGCCAGGGGGGAAGAGGAGTACTTC. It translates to CASSARGEEEYF. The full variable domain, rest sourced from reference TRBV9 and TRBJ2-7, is DSGVTQTPKHLITATGQRVTLRCSPRSGDLSVYWYQQSLDQGLQFLIQYYNGEERAKGNILERFSAQQFPDLHSELNLSSLELGDSALYFCASSARGEEEYFGPGTRLTVT.

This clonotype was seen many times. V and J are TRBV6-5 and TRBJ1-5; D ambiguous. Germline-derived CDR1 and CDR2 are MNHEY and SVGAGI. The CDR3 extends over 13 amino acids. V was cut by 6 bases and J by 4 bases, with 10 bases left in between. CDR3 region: CASSYLKNQPQHF. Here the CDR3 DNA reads TGTGCCAGCAGCTACCTGAAAAATCAGCCCCAGCATTTT.

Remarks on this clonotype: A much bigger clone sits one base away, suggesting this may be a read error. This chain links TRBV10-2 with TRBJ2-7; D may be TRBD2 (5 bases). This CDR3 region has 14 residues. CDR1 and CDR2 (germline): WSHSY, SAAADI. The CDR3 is CASKAGGGSYKQYF. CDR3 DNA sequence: TGCGCCAGCAAAGCAGGAGGTGGGTCCTACAAGCAGTACTTC.

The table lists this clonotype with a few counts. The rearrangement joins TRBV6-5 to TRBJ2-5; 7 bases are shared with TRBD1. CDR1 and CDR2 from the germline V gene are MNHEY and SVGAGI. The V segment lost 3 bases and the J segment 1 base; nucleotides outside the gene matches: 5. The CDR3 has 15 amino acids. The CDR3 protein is CASSYSTGAQETQYF. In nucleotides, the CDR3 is TGTGCCAGCAGTTATTCTACAGGGGCCCAAGAGACCCAGTACTTC.

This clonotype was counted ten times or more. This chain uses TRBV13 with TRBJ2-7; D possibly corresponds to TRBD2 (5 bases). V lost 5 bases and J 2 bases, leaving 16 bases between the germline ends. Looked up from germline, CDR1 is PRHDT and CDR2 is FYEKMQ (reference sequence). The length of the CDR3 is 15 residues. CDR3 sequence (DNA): TGTGCCAGCAGCAGGACGGACTCGTTAACCTACGAGCAGTACTTC. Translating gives CASSRTDSLTYEQYF.

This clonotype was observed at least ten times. As DNA, the CDR3 is TGCAGCGTAGACGGACTAGCGGGATCGTACGAGCAGTACTTC. It encodes CSVDGLAGSYEQYF. The chain joins TRBV29-1 to TRBJ2-7; 12 nucleotides line up with TRBD2. Germline V gene sequence: CDR1 SQVTM, CDR2 ANQGSEA. The CDR3 covers 14 residues. J was trimmed by 4 bases and V by 6 bases; bases with no gene match: 7.

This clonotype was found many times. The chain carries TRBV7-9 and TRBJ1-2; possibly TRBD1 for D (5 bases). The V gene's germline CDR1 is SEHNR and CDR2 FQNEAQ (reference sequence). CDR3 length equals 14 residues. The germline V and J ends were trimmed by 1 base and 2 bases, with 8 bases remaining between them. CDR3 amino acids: CASSLVSGNYGYTF. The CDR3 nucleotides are TGTGCCAGCAGCTTAGTGTCAGGGAACTATGGCTACACCTTC.

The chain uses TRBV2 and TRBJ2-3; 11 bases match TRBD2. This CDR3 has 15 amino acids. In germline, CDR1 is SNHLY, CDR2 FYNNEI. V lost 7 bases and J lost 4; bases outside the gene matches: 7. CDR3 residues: CASKRIAGGADTQYF. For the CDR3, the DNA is TGTGCCAGCAAGCGGATAGCGGGGGGGGCAGATACGCAGTATTTT. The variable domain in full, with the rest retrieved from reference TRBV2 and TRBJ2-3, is EPEVTQTPSHQVTQMGQEVILRCVPISNHLYFYWYRQILGQKVEFLVSFYNNEISEKSEIFDDQFSVERPDGSNFTLKIRSTKLEDSAMYFCASKRIAGGADTQYFGPGTRLTVL.

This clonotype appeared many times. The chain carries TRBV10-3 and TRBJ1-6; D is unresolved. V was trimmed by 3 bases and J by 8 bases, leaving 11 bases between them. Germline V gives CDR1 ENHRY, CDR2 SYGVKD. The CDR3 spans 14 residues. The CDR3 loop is CAISDWQEDSPLHF. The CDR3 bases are TGTGCCATCAGTGACTGGCAGGAGGATTCACCCCTCCACTTT.

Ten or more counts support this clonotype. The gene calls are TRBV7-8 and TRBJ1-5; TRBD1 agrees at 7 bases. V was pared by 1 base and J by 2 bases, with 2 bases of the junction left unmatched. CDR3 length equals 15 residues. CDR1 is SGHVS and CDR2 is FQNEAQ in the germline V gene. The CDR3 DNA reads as TGTGCCAGCAGCTTAGTGAGGGGGCGCAATCAGCCCCAGCATTTT. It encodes CASSLVRGRNQPQHF.

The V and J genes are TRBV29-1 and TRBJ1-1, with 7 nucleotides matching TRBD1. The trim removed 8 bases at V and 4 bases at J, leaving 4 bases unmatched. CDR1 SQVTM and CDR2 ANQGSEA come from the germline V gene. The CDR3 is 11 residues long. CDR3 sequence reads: CSTGVGTEAFF. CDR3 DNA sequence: TGCAGCACAGGGGTAGGCACTGAAGCTTTCTTT.

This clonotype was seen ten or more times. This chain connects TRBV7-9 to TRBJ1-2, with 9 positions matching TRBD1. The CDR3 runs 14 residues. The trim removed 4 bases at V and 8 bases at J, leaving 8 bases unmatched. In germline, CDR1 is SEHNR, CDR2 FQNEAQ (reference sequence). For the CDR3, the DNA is TGTGCCAGCAGCTCCACAGGGGGCACCTTCGGCTACACCTTC. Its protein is CASSSTGGTFGYTF.

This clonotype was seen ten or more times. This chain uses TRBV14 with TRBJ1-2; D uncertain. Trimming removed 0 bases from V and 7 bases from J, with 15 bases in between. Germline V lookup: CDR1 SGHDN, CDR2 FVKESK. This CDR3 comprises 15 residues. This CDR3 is CASSQDLTTRGGYTF. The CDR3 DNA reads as TGTGCCAGCAGCCAAGATCTCACGACCCGAGGTGGCTACACCTTC.

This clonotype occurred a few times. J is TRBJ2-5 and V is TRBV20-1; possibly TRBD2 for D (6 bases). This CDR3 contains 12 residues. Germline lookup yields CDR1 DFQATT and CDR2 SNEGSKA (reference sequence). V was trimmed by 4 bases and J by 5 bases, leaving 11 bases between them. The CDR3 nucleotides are TGCAGTGCTATGGGAGGATCCGAGACCCAGTACTTC. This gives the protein CSAMGGSETQYF.

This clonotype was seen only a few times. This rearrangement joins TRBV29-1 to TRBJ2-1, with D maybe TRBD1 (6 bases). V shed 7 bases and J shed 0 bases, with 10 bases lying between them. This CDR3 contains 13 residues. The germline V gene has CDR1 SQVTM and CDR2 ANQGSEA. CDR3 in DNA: TGCAGCGCACCGACAGGCTCCTACAATGAGCAGTTCTTC. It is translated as CSAPTGSYNEQFF.

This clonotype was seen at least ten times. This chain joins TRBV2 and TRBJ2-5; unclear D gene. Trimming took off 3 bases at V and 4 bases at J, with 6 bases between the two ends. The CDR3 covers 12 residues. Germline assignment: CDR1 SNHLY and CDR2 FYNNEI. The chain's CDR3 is CASSDLSETQYF. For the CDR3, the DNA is TGTGCCAGCAGTGACCTGTCAGAGACCCAGTACTTC.

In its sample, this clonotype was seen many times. The CDR3 DNA is TGTGCCAGCAGTGAAGCGCTTCGACTCTTGAGCGAGCAGTACTTC. It translates to CASSEALRLLSEQYF. The rearrangement uses TRBV2 and TRBJ2-7; D is undetermined. The CDR3 is 15 amino acids. The V end was cut by 0 bases, the J end by 6 bases, with 15 bases between. Germline CDR1 SNHLY, CDR2 FYNNEI.

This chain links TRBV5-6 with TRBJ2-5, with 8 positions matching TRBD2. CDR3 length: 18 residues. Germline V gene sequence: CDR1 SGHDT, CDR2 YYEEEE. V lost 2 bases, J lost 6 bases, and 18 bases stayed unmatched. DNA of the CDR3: TGTGCCAGCAGCTTACGAAAAGCGGGGGTAATTATGACAAAGACCCAGTACTTC. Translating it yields CASSLRKAGVIMTKTQYF. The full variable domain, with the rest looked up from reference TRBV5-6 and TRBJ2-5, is DAGVTQSPTHLIKTRGQQVTLRCSPKSGHDTVSWYQQALGQGPQFIFQYYEEEERQRGNFPDRFSGHQFPNYSSELNVNALLLGDSALYLCASSLRKAGVIMTKTQYFGPGTRLLVL.

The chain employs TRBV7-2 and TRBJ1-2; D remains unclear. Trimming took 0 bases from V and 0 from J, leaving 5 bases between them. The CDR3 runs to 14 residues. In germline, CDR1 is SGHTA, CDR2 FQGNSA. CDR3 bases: TGTGCCAGCAGCTTAGCGTACACTAACTATGGCTACACCTTC. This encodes CASSLAYTNYGYTF.

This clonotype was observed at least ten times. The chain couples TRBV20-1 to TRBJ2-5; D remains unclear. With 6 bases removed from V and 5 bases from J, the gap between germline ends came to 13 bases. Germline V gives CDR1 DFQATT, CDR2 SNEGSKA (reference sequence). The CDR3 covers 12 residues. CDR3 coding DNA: TGCAGTGCCGTCTACAACGGGGAGACCCAGTACTTC. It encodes CSAVYNGETQYF.

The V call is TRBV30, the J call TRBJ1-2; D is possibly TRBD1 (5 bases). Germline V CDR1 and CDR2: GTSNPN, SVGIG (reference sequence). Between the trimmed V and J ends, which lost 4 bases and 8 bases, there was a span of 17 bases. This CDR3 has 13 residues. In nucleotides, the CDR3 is TGTGCCTGGACGGCGAGAGGGGAGGGCGGCTACACCTTC. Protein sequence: CAWTARGEGGYTF.

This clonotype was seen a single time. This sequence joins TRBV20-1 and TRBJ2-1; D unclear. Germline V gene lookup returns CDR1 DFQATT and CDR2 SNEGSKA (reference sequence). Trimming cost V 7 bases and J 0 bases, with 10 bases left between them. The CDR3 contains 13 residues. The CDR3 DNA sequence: TGCAGTGTACATGGTCCCTCCTACAATGAGCAGTTCTTC. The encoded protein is CSVHGPSYNEQFF.